This entry lists 6 T cell receptor beta chains sequenced from one sample in a study of PD-1 blockade in classical Hodgkin lymphoma. Time point in this sample: cycle 4 day 1 (C4D1), after five to seven weeks of nivolumab. All patients experienced relapse after autologous stem cell transplantation, and brentuximab vedotin exposure was variable. Data came from immunoSEQ multiplex PCR; TCRdb stores just in-frame clones and leaves some out. The sample carries about 33,000 clones, around 74% recorded once. The starting material was peripheral blood mononuclear cells (PBMCs), obtained before the fourth cycle of nivolumab. Every receptor here comes from a human donor with classical Hodgkin lymphoma.

J is TRBJ2-7 and V is TRBV6-5, with D perhaps matching TRBD2 (7 bases). The CDR3 runs to 15 residues. Between the trimmed V and J ends, which lost 2 bases and 3 bases, there was a span of 14 bases. Germline assignment: CDR1 MNHEY and CDR2 SVGAGI. The CDR3 DNA reads TGTGCCAGCAGTTACGTGTGGGGAGGGGGCTACGAGCAGTACTTC. This codes for CASSYVWGGGYEQYF.

The chain has TRBV9 and TRBJ1-2; the D is unclear. The CDR3 consists of 12 residues. Trimming cost V 4 bases and J 5 bases, with 9 bases left between them. Germline CDR1 and CDR2: SGDLS and YYNGEE. CDR3 DNA: TGTGCCAGCAGCTCCCAGCTTTATGGCTACACCTTC. As protein: CASSSQLYGYTF.

In nucleotides, the CDR3 is TGTGCCAGCAGCTTAGGACTAGCGGGAGGTTCCGCCTTCACAGATACGCAGTATTTT. It yields the protein CASSLGLAGGSAFTDTQYF. The chain has TRBV7-2 and TRBJ2-3; TRBD2 matches at 13 bases. The CDR3 loop spans 19 amino acids. V shed 1 base and J 2 bases; nucleotides not matched to a gene: 9. CDR1 is SGHTA and CDR2 is FQGNSA in the germline V gene.

This clone was observed a few times. J is TRBJ2-1 and V is TRBV4-1; a possible D gene is TRBD1 (8 bases). Trimming stripped 7 bases from V and 7 bases from J, with 20 bases between. CDR1 MGHRA and CDR2 YSYEKL come from the germline V gene. The CDR3 contains 15 residues. CDR3 DNA sequence: TGCGCCAGCACCACCAAGATACAGGGGGGGAATGAGCAGTTCTTC. It yields the protein CASTTKIQGGNEQFF.

The rearrangement joins TRBV7-6 to TRBJ2-7; TRBD1 is a possible D gene (5 bases). The V end lost 4 bases, the J end lost 4 bases, and 11 bases lay between the germline ends. CDR3 length: 13 residues. CDR1 is SGHVS and CDR2 is FNYEAQ in the germline V gene. The CDR3 here is CASSYRLEYEQYF. CDR3 DNA: TGTGCCAGCAGCTACAGGTTGGAGTACGAGCAGTACTTC.

The chain couples TRBV19 to TRBJ1-1, with 9 bases identical to TRBD1. CDR1 is LNHDA, CDR2 SQIVND, per germline (reference sequence). The CDR3 loop spans 14 amino acids. With 11 bases clipped from V and 5 bases from J, the junction kept 12 bases outside the gene matches. This CDR3 reads CASLTGGYGTEAFF. CDR3 coding DNA: TGTGCCTCATTGACAGGGGGTTATGGAACTGAAGCTTTCTTT.